A selection of T cell receptor beta chains follows, all from one sample in a study of cytomegalovirus exposure and HLA in healthy donors. TCRdb's table, derived via immunoSEQ multiplex PCR, lists solely in-frame clones and lacks some. Altogether 110,000 or so clones are present, over 75% being singletons, with the ten largest covering approximately 1.8%. The specimen was PBMCs. The receptors come from a man aged 35 to 55 in good health and CMV-seronegative. Both conserved end residues are part of each CDR3.

v_call	j_call	cdr3_aa
TRBV11-1	TRBJ2-1	CASSRGQGEYNEQFF
TRBV6-5	TRBJ1-5	CASSYSRVGNQPQHF
TRBV11-1	TRBJ1-4	CASSFRATNEKLFF
TRBV19	TRBJ1-3	CATGTSGNTIYF
TRBV28	TRBJ2-3	CASSFTSIGLAEVYTQYF
TRBV5-1	.	CASSLAAAGRSYEQYF
TRBV29-1	TRBJ2-7	CSGAGGLAGSEQYF
TRBV6-6	TRBJ2-4	CASRTGLAGGNIQYF
TRBV7-9	TRBJ2-2	CSSSLGQGADTGELFF
TRBV7-2	TRBJ2-7	CASSPSGQSGGGPYEQYF
TRBV6-8	TRBJ1-5	CASRGQGRDNQPQHF
TRBV9	TRBJ1-1	CASSFGQSNTEAFF
TRBV6-4	TRBJ2-3	CASGSGGSTDTQYF
TRBV2	TRBJ2-5	CASSGDLQETQYF
TRBV9	TRBJ2-1	CASSVGGFDNEQFF
TRBV7-9	TRBJ2-5	CASSKSTSGLGETQYF
TRBV15	TRBJ2-7	CATSRDLVREQYF
TRBV4-1	TRBJ1-1	CASSQVDSNTEAFF
TRBV6-5	TRBJ2-1	CASRSSGDEQFF
TRBV5-1	TRBJ2-7	CASSPGGLAGSQEQYF
TRBV27	TRBJ2-5	CASRQTGQETQYF
TRBV4-1	TRBJ1-1	CASSQDSGQVFLNTEAFF
TRBV30	TRBJ2-7	CAWGQGDLYEQYF
TRBV7-9	TRBJ1-4	CASSLDTGEKLFF
TRBV25-1	TRBJ1-2	CASSWTGDYGYTF
TRBV29-1	TRBJ2-5	CSVSIAGPRTQYF
TRBV9	TRBJ1-2	CASSPRRGGNYGYTF
TRBV19	TRBJ2-7	CASSIGTGKAEQYF